This T cell receptor beta chain came from a study of beta chain features in type 1 diabetes. Every bit of the isolated RNA underwent reverse transcription, so sequencing read expressed TCRB transcripts. Some clones are missing from TCRdb's copy, which holds only in-frame ones; the method was immunoSEQ multiplex PCR. The data contain tens of thousands of clones, nearly 50% of them singletons. With V trimmed by 6 bases and J by 2 bases, 11 bases remained unmatched. CDR1 is SGHTA, CDR2 FQGNSA, per germline. The CDR3 covers 17 residues. Study outcomes and limitations: TCRB CDR3s from Type 1 diabetes patients were moderately but significantly shorter in all four CD4+ subsets.

As for this clone: Its antigen is currently unknown.

Sequenced: central memory CD4+ T cells from blood. The sequence came from a young man with type 1 diabetes. The rearrangement joins TRBV7-2 to TRBJ2-1; 9 bases map to TRBD2. CDR3 amino acids: CASSRLAGTAAYNEQFF. The CDR3 nucleotides read TGTGCCAGCAGTCGGCTAGCGGGAACCGCAGCCTACAATGAGCAGTTCTTC.